In its sample, the clone carrying this T cell receptor (beta chain) was seen once. The sample is drawn from a study of OX40 agonist ivuxolimab in advanced cancers. Overall study: Patients received the agonistic anti-OX40 (CD134) antibody ivuxolimab. In three patients, partial responses were observed, one with hepatocellular carcinoma and two with cutaneous melanoma.

Libraries were prepared by immunoSEQ multiplex PCR; TCRdb keeps only in-frame clonotypes and omits some of them. The sample holds roughly 74,000 clones; 94% are singletons and the top ten take about a fifth. The germline gives CDR1 MGHRA, CDR2 YSYEKL. V was pared by 0 bases and J by 8 bases, with 17 bases between. This CDR3 is 16 amino acids long. Sampling times: baseline, cycle 4 day 1, cycle 7 day 1. The rearrangement uses TRBV4-1 and TRBJ2-1; tentatively, D is TRBD1 (5 bases). Here the sequenced sample was CD4+ or CD8+ T cells sorted from blood, taken in a trial of the OX40 agonist ivuxolimab. The receptor comes from an adult with an advanced solid tumor such as melanoma, head and neck, liver or kidney cancer. This CDR3 is CASSQDSQGPPYEQFF. CDR3 in DNA: TGCGCCAGCAGCCAAGATTCCCAGGGCCCCCCATATGAGCAGTTCTTC.